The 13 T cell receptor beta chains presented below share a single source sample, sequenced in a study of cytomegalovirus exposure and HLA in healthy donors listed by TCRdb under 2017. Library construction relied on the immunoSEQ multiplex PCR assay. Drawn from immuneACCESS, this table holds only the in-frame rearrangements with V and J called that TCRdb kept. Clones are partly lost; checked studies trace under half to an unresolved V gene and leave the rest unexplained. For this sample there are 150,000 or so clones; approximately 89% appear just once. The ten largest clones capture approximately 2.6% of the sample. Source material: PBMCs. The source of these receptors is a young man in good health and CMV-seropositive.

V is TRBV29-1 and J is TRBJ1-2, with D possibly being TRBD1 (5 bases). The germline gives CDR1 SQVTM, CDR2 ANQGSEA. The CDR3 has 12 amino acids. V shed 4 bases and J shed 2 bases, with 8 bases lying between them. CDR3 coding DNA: TGCAGCGTTGGGACACGGAACTATGGCTACACCTTC. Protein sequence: CSVGTRNYGYTF.

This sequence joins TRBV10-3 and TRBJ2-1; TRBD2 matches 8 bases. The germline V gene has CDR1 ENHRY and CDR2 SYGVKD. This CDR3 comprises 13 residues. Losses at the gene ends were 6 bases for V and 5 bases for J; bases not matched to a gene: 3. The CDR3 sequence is CAIRTSANNEQFF. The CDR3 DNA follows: TGTGCCATCAGGACTAGCGCCAACAATGAGCAGTTCTTC.

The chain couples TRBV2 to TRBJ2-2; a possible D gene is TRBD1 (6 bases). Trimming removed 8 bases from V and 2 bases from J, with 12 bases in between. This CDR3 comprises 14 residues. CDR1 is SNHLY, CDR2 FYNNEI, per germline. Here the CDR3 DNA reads TGTGCCAGCTCGGACAGAACAAACACCGGGGAGCTGTTTTTT. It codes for CASSDRTNTGELFF. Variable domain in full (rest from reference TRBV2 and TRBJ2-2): EPEVTQTPSHQVTQMGQEVILRCVPISNHLYFYWYRQILGQKVEFLVSFYNNEISEKSEIFDDQFSVERPDGSNFTLKIRSTKLEDSAMYFCASSDRTNTGELFFGEGSRLTVL.

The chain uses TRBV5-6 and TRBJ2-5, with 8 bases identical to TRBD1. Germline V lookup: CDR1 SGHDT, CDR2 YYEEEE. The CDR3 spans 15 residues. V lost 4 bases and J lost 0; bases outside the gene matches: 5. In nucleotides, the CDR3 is TGTGCCAGCAGCCCAACGACAGGGGACCAAGAGACCCAGTACTTC. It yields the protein CASSPTTGDQETQYF. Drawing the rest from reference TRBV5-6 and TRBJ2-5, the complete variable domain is DAGVTQSPTHLIKTRGQQVTLRCSPKSGHDTVSWYQQALGQGPQFIFQYYEEEERQRGNFPDRFSGHQFPNYSSELNVNALLLGDSALYLCASSPTTGDQETQYFGPGTRLLVL.

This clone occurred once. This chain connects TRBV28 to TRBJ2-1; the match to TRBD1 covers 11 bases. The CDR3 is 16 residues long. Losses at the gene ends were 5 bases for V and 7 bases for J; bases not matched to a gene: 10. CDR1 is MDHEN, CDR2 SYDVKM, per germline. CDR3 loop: CASSPRGGTGGNEQFF. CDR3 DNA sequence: TGTGCCAGCAGTCCGCGGGGGGGGACAGGGGGTAATGAGCAGTTCTTC. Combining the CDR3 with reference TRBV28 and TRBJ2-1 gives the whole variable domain DVKVTQSSRYLVKRTGEKVFLECVQDMDHENMFWYRQDPGLGLRLIYFSYDVKMKEKGDIPEGYSVSREKKERFSLILESASTNQTSMYLCASSPRGGTGGNEQFFGPGTRLTVL.

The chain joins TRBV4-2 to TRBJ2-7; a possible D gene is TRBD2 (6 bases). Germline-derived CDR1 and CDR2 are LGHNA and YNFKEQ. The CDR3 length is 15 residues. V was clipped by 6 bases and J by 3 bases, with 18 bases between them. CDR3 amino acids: CASSREQVRFYEQYF. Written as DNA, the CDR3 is TGTGCCAGCAGTCGGGAGCAGGTCAGATTCTACGAGCAGTACTTC.

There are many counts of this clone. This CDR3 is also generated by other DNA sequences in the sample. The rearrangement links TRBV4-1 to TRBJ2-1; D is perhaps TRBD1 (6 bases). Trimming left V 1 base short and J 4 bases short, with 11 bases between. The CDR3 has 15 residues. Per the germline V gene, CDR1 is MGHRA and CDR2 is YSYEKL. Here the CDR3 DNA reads TGCGCCAGCAGCCAAGCAGAGACAGGATACAATGAGCAGTTCTTC. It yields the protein CASSQAETGYNEQFF.

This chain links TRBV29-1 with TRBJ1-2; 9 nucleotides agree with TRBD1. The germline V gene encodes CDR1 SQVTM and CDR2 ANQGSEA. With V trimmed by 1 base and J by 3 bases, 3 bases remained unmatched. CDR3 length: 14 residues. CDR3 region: CSVEGTGVDYGYTF. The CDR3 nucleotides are TGCAGCGTTGAAGGGACAGGGGTGGACTATGGCTACACCTTC.

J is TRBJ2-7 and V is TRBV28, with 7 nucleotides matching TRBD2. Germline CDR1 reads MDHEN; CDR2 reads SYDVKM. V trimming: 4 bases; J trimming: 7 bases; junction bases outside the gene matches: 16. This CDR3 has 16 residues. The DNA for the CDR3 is TGTGCCAGCAGTTCAGCCGCCCGGGGGGAGCCCCCAGAGCAGTACTTC. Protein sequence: CASSSAARGEPPEQYF.

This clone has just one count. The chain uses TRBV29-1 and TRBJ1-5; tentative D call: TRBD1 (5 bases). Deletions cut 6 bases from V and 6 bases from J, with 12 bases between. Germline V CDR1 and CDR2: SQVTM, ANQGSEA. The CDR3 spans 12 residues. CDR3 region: CSVKGAGQPQHF. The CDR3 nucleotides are TGCAGCGTGAAAGGGGCAGGTCAGCCCCAGCATTTT.

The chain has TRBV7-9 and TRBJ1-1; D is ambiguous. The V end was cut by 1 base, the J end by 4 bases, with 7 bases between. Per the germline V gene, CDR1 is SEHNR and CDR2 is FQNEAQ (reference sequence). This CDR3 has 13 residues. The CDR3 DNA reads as TGTGCCAGCAGCTTAGAACACCTCACTGAAGCTTTCTTT. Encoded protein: CASSLEHLTEAFF.

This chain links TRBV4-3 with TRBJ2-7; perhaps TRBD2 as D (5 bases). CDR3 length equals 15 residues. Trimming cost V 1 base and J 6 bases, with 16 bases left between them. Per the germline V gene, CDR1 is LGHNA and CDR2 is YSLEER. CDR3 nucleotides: TGCGCCAGCAGCCAAGGGGAGTCACCCTCTGCCGAGCAGTACTTC. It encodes CASSQGESPSAEQYF.

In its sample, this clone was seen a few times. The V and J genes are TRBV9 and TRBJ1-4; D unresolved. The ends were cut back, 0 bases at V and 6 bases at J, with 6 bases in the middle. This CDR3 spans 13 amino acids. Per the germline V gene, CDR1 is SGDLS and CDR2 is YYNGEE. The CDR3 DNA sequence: TGTGCCAGCAGCGTAGGCGGGGATGAAAAACTGTTTTTT. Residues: CASSVGGDEKLFF.